The rows below give T cell receptor beta chains drawn from one sample of a study of beta chain features in type 1 diabetes. The assay was immunoSEQ multiplex PCR, and TCRdb's table has in-frame clones only and misses some. The repertoire includes roughly 700,000 clones, 13% of them detected once, and less than 0.025% sits in the top ten. Input material: naive CD4+ T cells from blood. Receptors originate from a young man with type 1 diabetes. CDR3s include the opening cysteine and the closing phenylalanine or tryptophan. D genes are given only for firm matches. Clone size appears in some rows only: once, few, many, or a class for an expanded clone.

d_call j_call clone_size v_call cdr3_nt cdr3_aa
TRBD2 TRBJ2-3 . TRBV7-9 TGTGCCAGCAGCTTACCGGCGGGGGGCACAGATACGCAGTATTTT CASSLPAGGTDTQYF
. TRBJ2-3 . TRBV30 TGTGCCTGGGCTTACAAGAGGCAGTATTTT CAWAYKRQYF
TRBD1 TRBJ2-4 few TRBV19 TGTGCCAGTAGGGACAGGCTCAAGAACATTCAGTACTTC CASRDRLKNIQYF
TRBD1 TRBJ2-1 . TRBV28 TGTGCCAGCAGTGGGCTCGGACAGGGGGCCTACAATGAGCAGTTCTTC CASSGLGQGAYNEQFF
. TRBJ1-4 . TRBV6-4 TGTGCCAGCAGTGGACAGGAAAATGAAAAACTGTTTTTT CASSGQENEKLFF
. TRBJ1-2 few TRBV6-5 TGTGCCAGCAGCCAAGGATACTATGGCTACACCTTC CASSQGYYGYTF
TRBD1 TRBJ1-1 . TRBV29-1 TGCAGCGTTGAACGGGACAGGGGCACTGAAGCTTTCTTT CSVERDRGTEAFF
TRBD1 TRBJ1-1 few TRBV5-1 TGCGCCAGCAGCCCGGGACAGGGACCTAACACTGAAGCTTTCTTT CASSPGQGPNTEAFF
TRBD1 TRBJ2-5 . TRBV7-2 TGTGCCAGCATCAACCCGGGACAGGGGGATCAGGGGACCCAGTACTTC CASINPGQGDQGTQYF
TRBD1 TRBJ1-1 . TRBV6-1 TGTGCCAGCAGTCGCCCTGGGACAGGGAACACTGAAGCTTTCTTT CASSRPGTGNTEAFF